This note documents a single T cell receptor (beta chain) sequence. No cognate antigen has been identified for it. Per-base quality was not reported, and no clone a single base away is much larger than it. To prepare the library, PCR was applied. Sequencing was carried out with an Illumina HiSeq 2500. To reduce PCR and sequencing biases, unique molecular identifiers were built into the TCR beta cDNA libraries. About 500,000 cDNA molecules were obtained for every 1 to 10 million input T cells, so each molecule roughly corresponded to one T cell. The patient libraries were prepared and sequenced using the same protocol as the earlier healthy control dataset. Samples belonging to the same batch were prepared together, multiplexed and sequenced on a shared HiSeq lane. Concerning the study's data processing: MIGEC handled the raw barcoded reads, throwing out single-read molecular identifier groups before consensus assembly and CDR3 extraction. VDJtools was used for post-analysis of the clonotype tables, with diversity normalized by down-sampling every dataset to the smallest sample size. To correct batch-related cross-sample contamination, repertoire overlap clustering matched CDR3 amino acid sequences but not nucleotide sequences. Using fastp at Q25 and MiXCR, TCRdb reprocessed the public reads and kept productive beta chains. Every entry covers one CDR3 protein and lists the most common genes and DNA from its rows. The V and J calls shown here were made by TCRdb, not taken from the authors' results. In all, the sample holds some 450,000 distinct CDR3 sequences, and 45% of those were seen once. Of the sample, around 10% falls within the top ten clones.

This specimen belongs to a study of post-analysis software for immune sequencing data (dated by TCRdb to about 2015). In the study overall: Recorded disease courses included relapsing-remitting, secondary progressive and progressive-relapsing multiple sclerosis, with some patients lacking subtype annotation. A subset of samples was prepared in parallel using single-end sample barcoding, then pooled and co-amplified after Illumina adapter ligation. Patient repertoires were compared against 11 to 12 previously published healthy control repertoires from donors aged 6 to 25 years.

General conclusions and limits of the study: The control group was slightly older than the multiple sclerosis patient group. Significantly lower normalized Chao1 diversity was found in multiple sclerosis patients than in controls, suggesting substantial peripheral T-cell clonal expansion. Significantly higher frequencies in patients than in controls were found for five TRBV segments, including TRBV5-6, TRBV5-1 and TRBV20-1. Strong co-clustering of samples prepared in the same batch was shown by direct clustering with F measure, prompting a batch-effect correction.

TCR beta repertoires were profiled from peripheral blood of over 10 young patients with multiple sclerosis to demonstrate the VDJtools post-analysis software. The multiple sclerosis patients were children and adolescents ranging in age from 6 to 15 years. At the junction V is shortened by 2 bases and J by 2 bases; bases outside the gene matches: 13. From the cysteine up to the phenylalanine, the CDR3 has a length of 18 residues. Left in the record is the CDR3 DNA by itself, 54 bases read in frame from the first base. Looking up the germline V gene yields CDR1 ENHRY and CDR2 SYGVKD. Sample: blood. Recombination linked TRBV10-3 to TRBJ1-2, and 8 bases in between align with TRBD1. This receptor was taken from a girl aged 10 to 17 with multiple sclerosis. The DNA sequence is TGTGCCATCAGTGAGATCCAGGACAGGGCTTTGTTGAACTATGGCTACACCTTC. Its protein product is CAISEIQDRALLNYGYTF.